Listed below are T cell receptor beta chains from one sample, sequenced in a study of immune evolution from preneoplasia to lung adenocarcinoma. The table came from immunoSEQ multiplex PCR; TCRdb's copy has only in-frame clones and leaves some out. The table lists 5,000 to 7,000 clones, around 80% of them singletons. Sequenced material: FFPE adjacent normal lung tissue. These TCRs come from a person aged 65-85 years with lung adenocarcinoma. Each CDR3 is given with its conserved first and last residue. Size tells how often a clone was seen (once, few, many) or the class of an expanded clone, and some rows leave it out.

J: TRBJ2-7; size: .; V: TRBV7-8; CDR3: CASSLAGTSGSSYEQYF
J: TRBJ1-5; size: .; V: TRBV4-3; CDR3: CASSQNLVGGRGQPQHF
J: TRBJ2-3; size: .; V: TRBV29-1; CDR3: CSVREDTQYF
J: TRBJ2-7; size: once; V: TRBV29-1; CDR3: CSARQGPYEQYF
J: TRBJ1-2; size: .; V: TRBV7-9; CDR3: CASSKDSPTNYGYTF
J: TRBJ2-1; size: .; V: TRBV7-6; CDR3: CASSLASSESSYNEQFF
J: TRBJ2-7; size: .; V: TRBV30; CDR3: CALRQGREQYF
J: TRBJ2-2; size: .; V: TRBV9; CDR3: CASSDNRAGELFF
J: TRBJ2-1; size: .; V: TRBV5-1; CDR3: CASSLDGAHNEQFF
J: TRBJ2-5; size: large; V: TRBV7-2; CDR3: CASSSNRVPSQETQYF
J: TRBJ2-1; size: .; V: TRBV10-3; CDR3: CAISEPGLAGGQDNEQFF
J: TRBJ1-5; size: .; V: TRBV19; CDR3: CASRRGGGNQPQHF
J: TRBJ2-7; size: .; V: TRBV2; CDR3: CASSASAETYEQYF
J: TRBJ1-1; size: .; V: TRBV4-1; CDR3: CASSQEGAVNTEAFF
J: TRBJ1-5; size: .; V: TRBV21-1; CDR3: CASSKVAGGHSNQPQHF
J: TRBJ2-2; size: .; V: TRBV4-1; CDR3: CASSQEERSGELFF
J: TRBJ2-1; size: few; V: TRBV15; CDR3: CATSRSGRGVRYNEQFF
J: TRBJ2-2; size: .; V: TRBV4-1; CDR3: CASSQERTGELFF
J: TRBJ2-6; size: .; V: TRBV7-9; CDR3: CASSLGQGWADLGANVLTF
J: TRBJ2-3; size: .; V: TRBV28; CDR3: CASSLWSDQSDTQYF
J: TRBJ2-1; size: .; V: TRBV6-1; CDR3: CASSGTSGDNEQFF
J: TRBJ1-4; size: .; V: TRBV29-1; CDR3: CSAFGQGAEKLFF
J: TRBJ2-7; size: .; V: TRBV4-3; CDR3: CASSPWTGLLKEQYF
J: TRBJ1-1; size: .; V: TRBV4-1; CDR3: CASSQDGFRTEAFF
J: TRBJ2-3; size: .; V: TRBV9; CDR3: CASSVEVAGVVSTQYF
J: TRBJ2-7; size: .; V: TRBV19; CDR3: CASQREGTGAFSYEQYF
J: TRBJ2-1; size: few; V: TRBV14; CDR3: CASSQGSHSNNEQFF
J: TRBJ2-3; size: few; V: TRBV30; CDR3: CARKPRGPLDTQYF
J: TRBJ1-6; size: once; V: TRBV30; CDR3: CAWKSGQGGLNSPLHF